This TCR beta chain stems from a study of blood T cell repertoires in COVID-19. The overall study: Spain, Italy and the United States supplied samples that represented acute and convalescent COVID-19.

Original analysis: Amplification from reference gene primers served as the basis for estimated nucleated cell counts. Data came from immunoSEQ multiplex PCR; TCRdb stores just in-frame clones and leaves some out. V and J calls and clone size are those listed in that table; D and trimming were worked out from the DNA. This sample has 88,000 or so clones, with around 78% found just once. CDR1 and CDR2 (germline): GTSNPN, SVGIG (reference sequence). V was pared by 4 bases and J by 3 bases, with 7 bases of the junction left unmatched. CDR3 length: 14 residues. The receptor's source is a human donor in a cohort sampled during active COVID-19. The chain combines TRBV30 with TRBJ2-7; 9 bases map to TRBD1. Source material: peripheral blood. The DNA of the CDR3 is TGTGCCTGGAATCCCGGGACAGGGTTCTACGAGCAGTACTTC. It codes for CAWNPGTGFYEQYF.